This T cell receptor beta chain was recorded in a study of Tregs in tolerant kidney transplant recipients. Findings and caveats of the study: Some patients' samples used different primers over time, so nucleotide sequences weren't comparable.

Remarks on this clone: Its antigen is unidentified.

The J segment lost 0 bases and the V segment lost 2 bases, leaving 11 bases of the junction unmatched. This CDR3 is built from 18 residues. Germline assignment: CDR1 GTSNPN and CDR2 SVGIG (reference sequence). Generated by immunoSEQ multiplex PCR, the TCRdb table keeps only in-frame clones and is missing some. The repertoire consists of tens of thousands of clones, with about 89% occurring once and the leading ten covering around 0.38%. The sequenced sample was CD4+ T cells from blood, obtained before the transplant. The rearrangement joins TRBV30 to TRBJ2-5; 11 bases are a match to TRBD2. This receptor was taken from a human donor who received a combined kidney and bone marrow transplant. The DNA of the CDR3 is TGTGCCTGGAGTATTCTAGCGGGGGGAGCCCTAAACCAAGAGACCCAGTACTTC. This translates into CAWSILAGGALNQETQYF.